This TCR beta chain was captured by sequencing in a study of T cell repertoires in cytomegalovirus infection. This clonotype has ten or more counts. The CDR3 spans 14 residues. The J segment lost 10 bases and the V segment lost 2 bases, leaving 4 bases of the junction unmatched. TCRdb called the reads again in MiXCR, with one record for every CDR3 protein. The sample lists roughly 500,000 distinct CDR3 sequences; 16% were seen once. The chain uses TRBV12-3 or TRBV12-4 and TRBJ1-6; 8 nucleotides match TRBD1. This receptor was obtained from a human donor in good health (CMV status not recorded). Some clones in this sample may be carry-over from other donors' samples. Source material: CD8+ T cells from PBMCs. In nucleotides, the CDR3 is TGTGCCAGCAGTTTAAGACAGGGGCGGTCACCCCTCCACTTT. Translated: CASSLRQGRSPLHF.